This entry lists 2 T cell receptor beta chains sequenced from one sample in a study of Graves' ophthalmopathy and Graves' hyperthyroidism. Amplification of TCR beta CDR3 regions used RNA transcripts. A first-round RT-PCR used HTBI primers, followed by a second-round multiplex PCR. TCRdb reprocessed the multiplex PCR reads with MiXCR, giving one entry per CDR3 protein. This table has around 520,000 distinct CDR3 sequences, less than 40% appearing once. Source material: peripheral blood or thyroid tissue (not recorded which). The receptors derive from an adult man with Graves' hyperthyroidism.

This rearrangement joins TRBV7-2 to TRBJ2-7; TRBD1 is a possible D gene (5 bases). The ends were cut back, 1 base at V and 4 bases at J, with 14 bases in the middle. This CDR3 comprises 15 residues. Germline-derived CDR1 and CDR2 are SGHTA and FQGNSA. The CDR3 here is CASSLDRPPYYEQYF. DNA of the CDR3: TGTGCCAGCAGCTTAGACAGGCCCCCATATTACGAGCAGTACTTC. The variable domain in full, with the rest retrieved from reference TRBV7-2 and TRBJ2-7, is GAGVSQSPSNKVTEKGKDVELRCDPISGHTALYWYRQSLGQGLEFLIYFQGNSAPDKSGLPSDRFSAERTGGSVSTLTIQRTQQEDSAVYLCASSLDRPPYYEQYFGPGTRLTVT.

V usage is TRBV7-9 and J usage is TRBJ2-1; 9 nucleotides line up with TRBD2. The CDR3 runs 17 residues. Germline values: CDR1 SEHNR, CDR2 FQNEAQ (reference sequence). Trimming at V came to 5 bases and at J to 0 bases, leaving 8 bases not matched to a gene. CDR3 residues: CASSPRSGSVSYNEQFF. In DNA form, the CDR3 reads TGTGCCAGCAGCCCCCGTAGCGGGAGCGTCTCCTACAATGAGCAGTTCTTC.